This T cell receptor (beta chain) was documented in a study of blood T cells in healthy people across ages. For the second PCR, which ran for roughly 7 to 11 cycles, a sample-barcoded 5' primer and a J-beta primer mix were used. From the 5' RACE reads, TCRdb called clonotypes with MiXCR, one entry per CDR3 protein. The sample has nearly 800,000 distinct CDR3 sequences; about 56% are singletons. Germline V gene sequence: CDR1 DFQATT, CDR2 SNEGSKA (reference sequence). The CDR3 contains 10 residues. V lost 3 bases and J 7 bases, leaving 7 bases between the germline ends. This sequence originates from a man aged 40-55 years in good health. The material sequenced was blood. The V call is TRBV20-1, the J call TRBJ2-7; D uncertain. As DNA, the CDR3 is TGCAGTGCTAGGGATGGTGAGCAGTACTTC. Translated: CSARDGEQYF.